This entry lists 2 T cell receptor beta chains sequenced from one sample in a study of OX40 agonist ivuxolimab in advanced cancers. The table came from immunoSEQ multiplex PCR; TCRdb's copy has only in-frame clones and leaves some out. The table shows 90,000 to 100,000 clones, with roughly 89% occurring only once. This sample comprised CD4+ or CD8+ T cells sorted from blood, obtained in a trial of the OX40 agonist ivuxolimab. Every receptor here comes from an adult with an advanced solid tumor such as melanoma, head and neck, liver or kidney cancer.

The genes are TRBV11-1 and TRBJ2-3; 13 bases are a match to TRBD2. V dropped 4 bases and J dropped 8; count of bases not matched to a gene: 3. CDR1 and CDR2 (germline): SGHAT, FQDESV (reference sequence). CDR3 length equals 14 residues. The CDR3 DNA reads as TGTGCCAGCAGCTCGGGGACTAGCGGGACTACGCAGTATTTT. Translated: CASSSGTSGTTQYF.

This chain joins TRBV11-2 and TRBJ2-1; the D gene is possibly TRBD2 (5 bases). The CDR3 sequence is 15 residues long. V was clipped by 8 bases and J by 10 bases, with 24 bases between them. CDR1 is SGHAT and CDR2 is FQNNGV in the germline V gene. The CDR3 reads CASRSNSGSYGEQFF. CDR3 sequence (DNA): TGTGCCAGCCGATCTAACAGCGGATCCTACGGGGAGCAGTTCTTC.